A selection of T cell receptor beta chains follows, all from one sample in a study of neurological immune-mediated disorders. TCRdb fed the 5' RACE reads into MiXCR, producing one record per CDR3 protein. The sample has 30,000 to 40,000 distinct CDR3 sequences; almost 7.5% are singletons. Sequenced input: PBMCs. The receptor set was obtained from a woman in her 40s in good health. CDR3s include the opening cysteine and the closing phenylalanine or tryptophan. The D gene is left open where the match is weak. A row's size may be missing; if present it is once, few, many or a size class.

D	V	J	size	CDR3	DNA
.	TRBV7-2	TRBJ2-2	many	CASSFQTNTGELFF	TGTGCCAGCAGCTTTCAGACCAACACCGGGGAGCTGTTTTTT
TRBD2	TRBV29-1	TRBJ2-3	many	CSVRTSGDQMDTQYF	TGCAGCGTTCGGACTAGCGGGGACCAGATGGATACGCAGTATTTT
.	TRBV20-1	TRBJ1-1	many	CSGGGQSADLNTEAFF	TGCAGTGGAGGCGGACAGTCGGCGGACCTGAACACTGAAGCTTTCTTT
.	TRBV5-1	TRBJ2-3	many	CASSRTTPSTDTQYF	TGCGCCAGCAGCCGGACAACCCCTAGCACAGATACGCAGTATTTT
.	TRBV6-5	TRBJ1-1	medium-sized	CASSYSRTEAFF	TGTGCCAGCAGTTACTCCAGGACAGAAGCTTTCTTT
TRBD1	TRBV12-3/TRBV12-4	TRBJ2-5	many	CASSSGQGANQETQYF	TGTGCCAGCAGCTCGGGACAGGGGGCGAACCAAGAGACCCAGTACTTC
TRBD1	TRBV5-5	TRBJ1-5	many	CASSLWVQGALNQPQHF	TGTGCCAGCAGCTTGTGGGTCCAGGGGGCCCTCAATCAGCCCCAGCATTTT
.	TRBV20-1	TRBJ2-2	many	CSARQGLKNTGELFF	TGCAGTGCTAGACAGGGCCTTAAGAACACCGGGGAGCTGTTTTTT
TRBD1	TRBV7-2	TRBJ1-3	many	CASSLGQGRGNTIYF	TGTGCCAGCAGCTTAGGACAGGGGAGAGGAAACACCATATATTTT
.	TRBV3-1	TRBJ2-5	many	CASSQRTVGRQETQYF	TGTGCCAGCAGCCAAAGGACGGTCGGGCGCCAAGAGACCCAGTACTTC
.	TRBV10-1	TRBJ2-7	many	CARWTVNEQYF	TGCGCCAGGTGGACAGTCAACGAGCAGTACTTC
.	TRBV2	TRBJ1-5	many	CASSPRTANNQPQHF	TGTGCCAGCAGTCCCCGGACAGCTAACAATCAGCCCCAGCATTTT
TRBD1	TRBV12-3/TRBV12-4	TRBJ1-2	many	CASSLGGQGGYGYTF	TGTGCCAGCAGTTTAGGGGGACAGGGTGGCTATGGCTACACCTTC
.	TRBV5-1	TRBJ1-1	many	CASNQGSDTEAFF	TGCGCCAGCAATCAGGGATCTGATACTGAAGCTTTCTTT
TRBD2	TRBV9	TRBJ2-7	many	CASSAGLAATYEQYF	TGTGCCAGCAGCGCGGGACTAGCGGCGACCTACGAGCAGTACTTC
TRBD2	TRBV7-6	TRBJ2-7	many	CASSYLSSGSTYEQYF	TGTGCCAGCAGCTACCTATCTAGCGGGAGCACCTACGAGCAGTACTTC
.	TRBV5-1	TRBJ1-1	many	CASSLAIDRKAFF	TGCGCCAGCAGCTTGGCCATCGACAGAAAAGCTTTCTTT
TRBD1	TRBV5-1	TRBJ2-2	many	CASSVDARTGVRELFF	TGCGCCAGCAGCGTGGATGCCCGGACAGGGGTACGGGAGCTGTTTTTT
TRBD2	TRBV6-4	TRBJ2-3	many	CASSDSTSGGADTQYF	TGTGCCAGCAGTGACTCGACTAGCGGGGGGGCAGATACGCAGTATTTT
.	TRBV12-3/TRBV12-4	TRBJ2-1	many	CASSFGVYEQFF	TGTGCCAGCAGTTTCGGGGTTTATGAGCAGTTCTTC
.	TRBV9	TRBJ1-6	.	CASSVDGAANNPPLHF	TGTGCCAGCAGCGTAGATGGGGCCGCGAATAATCCACCCCTCCACTTT
.	TRBV14	TRBJ1-5	many	CASSQDINQPQHF	TGTGCCAGCAGCCAAGACATCAATCAGCCCCAGCATTTT
TRBD1	TRBV3-1	TRBJ1-1	many	CASSRRGREAFF	TGTGCCAGCAGCCGCAGGGGGCGAGAAGCTTTCTTT
.	TRBV5-1	TRBJ1-1	many	CASSFGRDTEAFF	TGCGCCAGCAGCTTTGGGAGGGACACTGAAGCTTTCTTT
.	TRBV24-1	TRBJ2-2	many	CATNPKDSFTGELFF	TGTGCCACCAACCCGAAGGACAGTTTCACCGGGGAGCTGTTTTTT
.	TRBV10-2	TRBJ1-5	many	CAAGAVSNQPQHF	TGCGCCGCGGGGGCGGTTAGCAATCAGCCCCAGCATTTT
TRBD2	TRBV20-1	TRBJ2-7	many	CSASGLALLYEQYF	TGCAGTGCTTCTGGACTAGCGTTACTCTACGAGCAGTACTTC
TRBD2	TRBV18	TRBJ2-7	many	CASSPPGRGGQYF	TGTGCCAGCTCACCACCTGGGAGGGGCGGGCAGTACTTC
.	TRBV4-1	TRBJ1-3	medium-sized	CASSPGGADSGNTIYF	TGCGCCAGCAGCCCGGGGGGGGCGGACTCTGGAAACACCATATATTTT
TRBD1	TRBV5-1	TRBJ1-1	many	CASSLGDRVTEAFF	TGCGCCAGCAGCTTGGGGGACAGGGTGACTGAAGCTTTCTTT
.	TRBV29-1	TRBJ1-2	many	CSVDLRVYGYTF	TGCAGCGTTGACCTCAGGGTATATGGCTACACCTTC
TRBD2	TRBV12-3/TRBV12-4	TRBJ2-1	many	CASSLGGGRGPYNEQFF	TGTGCCAGCAGTTTAGGCGGCGGGAGAGGTCCCTACAATGAGCAGTTCTTC
TRBD1	TRBV27	TRBJ1-2	many	CASSFLGQGARNGYTF	TGTGCCAGCAGTTTTCTAGGACAGGGGGCAAGGAATGGCTACACCTTC
.	TRBV28	TRBJ1-4	many	CASSLVSGSPTNEKLFF	TGTGCCAGCAGTTTAGTCTCGGGGTCTCCAACTAATGAAAAACTGTTTTTT
.	TRBV7-9	TRBJ2-7	.	CASSGDLRRQQYF	TGTGCCAGCAGCGGAGACCTCCGTCGCCAGCAGTACTTC
.	TRBV4-1	TRBJ1-5	few	CASSQGGFQPQHF	TGCGCCAGCAGCCAAGGGGGGTTTCAGCCCCAGCATTTT
TRBD2	TRBV28	TRBJ2-7	many	CASISQASGTYEQYF	TGTGCCAGCATCTCCCAGGCTAGCGGAACCTACGAGCAGTACTTC
.	TRBV5-5	TRBJ1-4	many	CASSRDTINEKLFF	TGTGCCAGCAGCAGGGACACCATCAATGAAAAACTGTTTTTT
TRBD2	TRBV7-2	TRBJ2-5	many	CASSPRLAGIQETQYF	TGTGCCAGCAGCCCTCGACTAGCGGGGATCCAAGAGACCCAGTACTTC
.	TRBV5-1	TRBJ1-1	many	CASSFTGYTEAFF	TGCGCCAGCAGCTTTACGGGATACACTGAAGCTTTCTTT